Below are 27 T cell receptor beta chains sequenced from a single sample in a study of T cell responses to AZD1222 COVID-19 vaccine. The assay was immunoSEQ multiplex PCR, and TCRdb's table has in-frame clones only and misses some. The data show over 95,000 clones, with 85% to 90% seen just once and less than 15% held by the top ten. Sequencing used peripheral blood, obtained on day 0 of AZD1222 vaccination. All receptors come from an adult in good health.

The chain joins TRBV18 to TRBJ2-3; no clear D. The CDR3 is 14 amino acids. CDR1 is KGHSH, CDR2 LQKENI, per germline. V was clipped by 3 bases and J by 4 bases, with 11 bases between them. The CDR3 coding sequence is TGTGCCAGCTCACCCCCCTCGCGGTCAGATACGCAGTATTTT. Its translation is CASSPPSRSDTQYF.

This clone was seen once. The rearrangement uses TRBV5-3 and TRBJ2-5; TRBD1 is a possible D gene (6 bases). TRBV5-3 is placed among ORFs of uncertain function. CDR3 size: 15 residues. With 5 bases removed from V and 4 bases from J, the gap between germline ends came to 18 bases. CDR3 sequence: CARRAGVDPSETQYF. The CDR3 nucleotides are TGTGCCAGAAGGGCAGGGGTCGACCCCTCAGAGACCCAGTACTTC.

CDR3 sequence (DNA): TGTGCCAGCAGTTTCGGGGGCTTTAATGAAAAACTGTTTTTT. Protein product: CASSFGGFNEKLFF. The chain joins TRBV28 to TRBJ1-4; TRBD1 might be the D (6 bases). V gave up 3 bases and J gave up 4 bases, with 9 bases separating them. The CDR3 runs to 14 residues. Germline CDR1 and CDR2: MDHEN and SYDVKM.

The chain recombines TRBV28 with TRBJ1-1; D is uncertain. Germline loops: CDR1 MDHEN, CDR2 SYDVKM. This CDR3 has 14 amino acids. V lost 1 base and J lost 11, with 17 bases in between. The CDR3 sequence is CASSLLSPPRVAFF. In DNA form, the CDR3 reads TGTGCCAGCAGTTTATTATCACCTCCTCGAGTGGCTTTCTTT.

The chain couples TRBV28 to TRBJ2-3; 7 bases are a match to TRBD1. J lost 3 bases, V lost 10 bases, and 7 bases had no gene match. Germline V gene data show CDR1 as MDHEN and CDR2 as SYDVKM. This CDR3 has 13 amino acids. CDR3 sequence reads: CAITTRGTDTQYF. CDR3 DNA sequence: TGTGCCATCACGACCAGGGGGACAGATACGCAGTATTTT.

The rearrangement uses TRBV5-1 and TRBJ2-3; 12 bases line up with TRBD2. Trimming at V came to 0 bases and at J to 6 bases, leaving 2 bases not matched to a gene. CDR1 is SGHRS, CDR2 YFSETQ, per germline. The CDR3 spans 15 residues. For the CDR3, the DNA is TGCGCCAGCAGCTTGGGACTAGCGGGAGCGGATACGCAGTATTTT. The encoded protein is CASSLGLAGADTQYF.

The chain carries TRBV12-3 or TRBV12-4 and TRBJ2-5, with D perhaps TRBD2 (5 bases). This CDR3 is built from 13 residues. Trimming stripped 7 bases from V and 5 bases from J, with 14 bases between. Here the CDR3 reads CASTEWPGETQYF. The CDR3 DNA sequence: TGTGCCAGCACCGAATGGCCGGGGGAGACCCAGTACTTC.

The chain links TRBV11-3 to TRBJ2-1, with D perhaps TRBD1 or TRBD2 (5 bases each). Per germline, CDR1 SGHNT and CDR2 YENEEA. This CDR3 contains 16 residues. V was trimmed by 1 base and J by 0 bases, leaving 10 bases between them. The CDR3 coding sequence is TGTGCCAGCAGCTTAGGGGGGAGACTCTCCTACAATGAGCAGTTCTTC. Translation: CASSLGGRLSYNEQFF.

The chain recombines TRBV4-1 with TRBJ1-3; the match to TRBD1 covers 9 bases. V gave up 5 bases and J gave up 2 bases; unmatched junction bases: 13. Germline lookup yields CDR1 MGHRA and CDR2 YSYEKL. The CDR3 has 18 residues. CDR3 amino acids: CASSKTGQGRSTGNTIYF. As DNA, the CDR3 is TGCGCCAGCAGCAAGACTGGACAGGGGAGATCGACTGGAAACACCATATATTTT.

The chain is built from TRBV7-8 and TRBJ1-1, with 11 bases matching TRBD1. Germline V gene data show CDR1 as SGHVS and CDR2 as FQNEAQ. This CDR3 comprises 21 residues. V was clipped by 1 base and J by 2 bases; unmatched bases: 18. CDR3 sequence (DNA): TGTGCCAGCAGCTTAGAGGGGACAGGGGGATTTCTGGGGGTCGGCAACACTGAAGCTTTCTTT. Translation: CASSLEGTGGFLGVGNTEAFF.

The V gene is TRBV5-4, the J gene TRBJ2-1; no reliable D call. The germline V gene has CDR1 SGHNT and CDR2 YYREEE (reference sequence). V dropped 3 bases and J dropped 4 bases, with 14 bases sitting between them. The CDR3 has 15 amino acids. The CDR3 is CASSSRGRPYNEQFF. Here the CDR3 DNA reads TGTGCCAGCAGCTCCCGAGGAAGACCGTACAATGAGCAGTTCTTC. The full variable domain, its missing parts supplied by reference TRBV5-4 and TRBJ2-1, is ETGVTQSPTHLIKTRGQQVTLRCSSQSGHNTVSWYQQALGQGPQFIFQYYREEENGRGNFPPRFSGLQFPNYSSELNVNALELDDSALYLCASSSRGRPYNEQFFGPGTRLTVL.

This chain links TRBV30 with TRBJ2-7; D may be TRBD2 (6 bases). CDR1 and CDR2 (germline): GTSNPN, SVGIG (reference sequence). V lost 1 base, J lost 2 bases, and 15 bases lay in between. The CDR3 has 15 residues. The CDR3 coding sequence is TGTGCCTGGAGTGCTCGTCGGGAGCGCCCCTACGAGCAGTACTTC. Its translation: CAWSARRERPYEQYF.

The rearrangement links TRBV7-2 to TRBJ2-1; 9 bases line up with TRBD2. V lost 4 bases to trimming and J lost 10 bases; unmatched junction nucleotides: 8. The CDR3 length is 14 residues. CDR1 is SGHTA and CDR2 is FQGNSA in the germline V gene. CDR3 amino acids: CASSSFSLAGEQFF. The CDR3 coding sequence is TGTGCCAGCAGCTCATTTAGTCTAGCGGGGGAGCAGTTCTTC. Full variable domain (rest looked up from reference TRBV7-2 and TRBJ2-1): GAGVSQSPSNKVTEKGKDVELRCDPISGHTALYWYRQSLGQGLEFLIYFQGNSAPDKSGLPSDRFSAERTGGSVSTLTIQRTQQEDSAVYLCASSSFSLAGEQFFGPGTRLTVL.

In its sample, this clone was seen a few times. The chain recombines TRBV18 with TRBJ1-1, with 12 nucleotides matching TRBD1. CDR3 size: 16 residues. Per germline, CDR1 KGHSH and CDR2 LQKENI. Trimming removed 8 bases from V and 3 bases from J; junction bases left unmatched: 10. The CDR3 DNA reads TGTGCCAGCCATGGGGACAGGGGGCTTTTCGACACTGAAGCTTTCTTT. Protein product: CASHGDRGLFDTEAFF.

The rearrangement links TRBV14 to TRBJ2-2; D might be TRBD1 (6 bases). This CDR3 has 19 residues. V gave up 3 bases and J gave up 1 base, with 21 bases separating them. Germline CDR1 reads SGHDN; CDR2 reads FVKESK. CDR3 DNA sequence: TGTGCCAGCAGCCACCGCACGACTCCAGGGGTGAGGAACACCGGGGAGCTGTTTTTT. Its translation is CASSHRTTPGVRNTGELFF.

V gene TRBV14 combines with J gene TRBJ1-2; D is ambiguous. CDR1 is SGHDN and CDR2 is FVKESK in the germline V gene. The CDR3 length is 15 residues. Trimming removed 4 bases from V and 5 bases from J, with 17 bases in between. The CDR3 region has the DNA TGTGCCAGCAGCCCCCAGGAAGGGCTCAATTATGGCTACACCTTC. Amino acids: CASSPQEGLNYGYTF. The full variable domain, its missing parts supplied by reference TRBV14 and TRBJ1-2, is EAGVTQFPSHSVIEKGQTVTLRCDPISGHDNLYWYRRVMGKEIKFLLHFVKESKQDESGMPNNRFLAERTGGTYSTLKVQPAELEDSGVYFCASSPQEGLNYGYTFGSGTRLTVV.

The J gene is TRBJ2-1, the V gene TRBV9, with 7 bases aligning to TRBD2. There are 15 residues in the CDR3. The ends lost 3 bases at V and 1 base at J; junction bases unmatched: 4. CDR1 SGDLS and CDR2 YYNGEE come from the germline V gene. CDR3 amino acids: CASSASGASYNEQFF. In DNA, the CDR3 is TGTGCCAGCAGCGCCAGCGGGGCGTCCTACAATGAGCAGTTCTTC.

The chain carries TRBV18 and TRBJ2-1; 10 bases are shared with TRBD1. Unmatched junction bases numbered 8, after V lost 4 bases and J lost 5 bases. This CDR3 has 16 amino acids. Germline lookup yields CDR1 KGHSH and CDR2 LQKENI. The CDR3 spells CASSHTGTGANNEQFF. The CDR3 DNA follows: TGTGCCAGCTCACATACCGGGACAGGGGCCAACAATGAGCAGTTCTTC.

The chain joins TRBV3-1 (or the pseudogene TRBV3-2) to TRBJ2-1, with TRBD2 matching over 15 bases. From germline, CDR1 is LGHDT and CDR2 YNNKEL (reference sequence). CDR3 length: 21 amino acids. Trimming cost V 4 bases and J 0 bases; bases outside gene matches: 13. CDR3 amino acids: CASSLSTGTSGRLISYNEQFF. The CDR3 bases are TGTGCCAGCAGCCTATCGACCGGGACTAGCGGGAGGTTAATCTCCTACAATGAGCAGTTCTTC.

The chain carries TRBV12-3 or TRBV12-4 and TRBJ2-5; 8 bases are a match to TRBD2. Unmatched junction bases numbered 6, after V lost 10 bases and J lost 5 bases. There are 12 residues in the CDR3. The CDR3 sequence is CATGLVDETQYF. The CDR3 region has the DNA TGTGCCACGGGACTAGTAGATGAGACCCAGTACTTC.

As DNA, the CDR3 is TGCGCCAGCACTTTAGCCGGCTCCTACAATGAGCAGTTCTTC. The encoded protein is CASTLAGSYNEQFF. This chain uses TRBV5-1 with TRBJ2-1; D gene unclear. CDR1 and CDR2 (germline): SGHRS, YFSETQ. The CDR3 extends over 14 amino acids. The V end lost 6 bases, the J end lost 0 bases, and 10 bases lay between the germline ends.

This chain links TRBV18 with TRBJ1-2, with D unclear. V shed 3 bases and J shed 3 bases, with 17 bases lying between them. The CDR3 extends over 16 amino acids. Germline assignment: CDR1 KGHSH and CDR2 LQKENI. CDR3 sequence (DNA): TGTGCCAGCTCACCCTTGGGCGGTGGCGACGACTATGGCTACACCTTC. Its protein is CASSPLGGGDDYGYTF.

The chain employs TRBV27 and TRBJ1-1, with TRBD1 as a possible D gene (6 bases). Trimming took off 5 bases at V and 0 bases at J, with 13 bases between the two ends. Germline CDR1 and CDR2: MNHEY and SMNVEV (reference sequence). CDR3 length: 15 amino acids. CDR3: CASSLRDNMNTEAFF. The DNA for the CDR3 is TGTGCCAGCAGTCTACGGGACAACATGAACACTGAAGCTTTCTTT.

In DNA, the CDR3 is TGTGCCAGCAGTTTAAAAGGACATAGGGGCTACGAGCAGTACTTC. Amino acids: CASSLKGHRGYEQYF. The chain employs TRBV28 and TRBJ2-7; TRBD1 is a possible D gene (5 bases). The CDR3 has 15 amino acids. The V end was cut by 2 bases, the J end by 3 bases, with 14 bases between. Germline CDR1 and CDR2: MDHEN and SYDVKM.

This clone came up once. CDR3 in amino acids: CASTPIGGASDTQYF. The CDR3 nucleotides read TGTGCCAGCACTCCGATAGGGGGGGCGTCAGATACGCAGTATTTT. The chain uses TRBV27 and TRBJ2-3; D is perhaps TRBD2 (7 bases). V dropped 7 bases and J dropped 4 bases, with 18 bases sitting between them. This CDR3 is built from 15 residues. Per germline, CDR1 MNHEY and CDR2 SMNVEV (reference sequence).

The rearrangement uses TRBV10-3 and TRBJ2-3; the match to TRBD2 covers 7 bases. Germline assignment: CDR1 ENHRY and CDR2 SYGVKD. This CDR3 is 15 amino acids long. V shed 2 bases and J 2 bases; nucleotides not matched to a gene: 4. This CDR3 is CAISEGLESTDTQYF. The CDR3 bases are TGTGCCATCAGTGAGGGACTAGAATCCACAGATACGCAGTATTTT.

The V call is TRBV28, the J call TRBJ1-1, with a possible D match to TRBD1 (5 bases). CDR1 and CDR2 from the germline V gene are MDHEN and SYDVKM. Trimming pared 8 bases from V and 6 bases from J, leaving 16 bases between. The CDR3 is made up of 13 amino acids. The CDR3 DNA follows: TGTGCCAGCTTCACGGGCAGGGAGGCTGAAGCTTTCTTT. Amino acids: CASFTGREAEAFF.